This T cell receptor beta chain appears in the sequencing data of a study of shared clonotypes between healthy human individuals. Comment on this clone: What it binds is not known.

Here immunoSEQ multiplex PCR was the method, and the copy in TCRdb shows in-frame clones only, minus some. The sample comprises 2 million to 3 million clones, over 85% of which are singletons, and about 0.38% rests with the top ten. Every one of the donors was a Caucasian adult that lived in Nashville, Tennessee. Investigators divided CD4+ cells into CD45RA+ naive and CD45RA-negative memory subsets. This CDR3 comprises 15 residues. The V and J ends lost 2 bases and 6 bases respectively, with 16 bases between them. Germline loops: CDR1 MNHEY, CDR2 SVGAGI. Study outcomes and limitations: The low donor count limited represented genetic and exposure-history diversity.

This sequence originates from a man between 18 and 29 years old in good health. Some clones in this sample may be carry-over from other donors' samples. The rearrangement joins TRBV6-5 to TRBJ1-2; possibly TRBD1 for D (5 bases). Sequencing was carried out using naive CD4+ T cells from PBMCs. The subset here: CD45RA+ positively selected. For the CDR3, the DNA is TGTGCCAGCAGTTACAGTGGGGACTTAAGACATGGCTACACCTTC. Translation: CASSYSGDLRHGYTF.